This passage covers 7 T cell receptor beta chains from one sample sequenced in a study of HIV-infected patients and healthy controls. Reverse transcription used about 500 ng RNA and constant-region primers for alpha and beta. Each of the alpha and beta chains got its own library through chain-specific third strand synthesis with indices. TCRdb analysed the 5' RACE reads with MiXCR anew, one entry per CDR3 protein. This table holds under 11,000 distinct CDR3 sequences, over 7% found once. The repertoire came from unfractionated whole blood and reflected all unsorted peripheral T cells. The sequenced material came from blood. Receptors were obtained from an adult in good health.

This clonotype is medium-sized (0.01 to 0.1%) in the sample. Compared with germline, one end of the junction differs, possibly owing to a read error. The chain recombines TRBV15 with TRBJ1-5; 7 bases are a match to TRBD1. The CDR3 has 13 amino acids. Germline V gives CDR1 LNHNV, CDR2 YYDKDF (reference sequence). This CDR3 reads CATSRDRVEPQHF. DNA of the CDR3: TGTGCCACCAGCCGAGACAGGGTAGAACCCCAGCATTTT.

This clonotype showed up just a few times. This chain connects TRBV3-1 to TRBJ2-3; D uncertain. The CDR3 consists of 15 residues. V lost 0 bases to trimming and J lost 0 bases, with 7 bases between them. The germline V gene encodes CDR1 LGHDT and CDR2 YNNKEL (reference sequence). This CDR3 reads CASSQDPHSTDTQYF. CDR3 sequence (DNA): TGTGCCAGCAGCCAAGACCCTCATAGCACAGATACGCAGTATTTT.

The V gene is TRBV20-1, the J gene TRBJ1-5; D remains unclear. This CDR3 contains 11 residues. V was trimmed by 6 bases and J by 4 bases, leaving 7 bases between them. The germline V gene has CDR1 DFQATT and CDR2 SNEGSKA (reference sequence). CDR3 loop: CSAGKNQPQHF. CDR3 DNA sequence: TGCAGTGCGGGTAAGAATCAGCCCCAGCATTTT.

A few counts support this clonotype. This chain joins TRBV7-3 and TRBJ2-6; D is possibly TRBD1 (5 bases). Germline CDR1 is SGHTA and CDR2 is FQGTGA. Trimming removed 5 bases from V and 0 bases from J, with 11 bases in between. The CDR3 sequence is 16 residues long. CDR3 sequence reads: CASSPRQISGANVLTF. CDR3 DNA: TGTGCCAGCAGCCCCAGACAGATCTCTGGGGCCAACGTCCTGACTTTC.

This clonotype is medium-sized. This rearrangement joins TRBV9 to TRBJ2-3; 13 positions match TRBD2. The trim removed 4 bases at V and 8 bases at J, leaving 7 bases unmatched. This CDR3 comprises 15 residues. The V gene's germline CDR1 is SGDLS and CDR2 YYNGEE. As DNA, the CDR3 is TGTGCCAGCAGCCCCCGACTAGCGGGAGGAGGTACGCAGTATTTT. This gives the protein CASSPRLAGGGTQYF.

This chain joins TRBV20-1 and TRBJ2-3; D not resolved. The length of the CDR3 is 12 residues. Trimming removed 3 bases from V and 2 bases from J, with 6 bases in between. Germline values: CDR1 DFQATT, CDR2 SNEGSKA (reference sequence). This CDR3 is CSARVHTDTQYF. CDR3 nucleotides: TGCAGTGCTAGGGTTCACACAGATACGCAGTATTTT.

By sample share, this clonotype is medium-sized. The J gene is TRBJ1-1, the V gene TRBV2; 8 bases map to TRBD1. There are 16 residues in the CDR3. Germline V CDR1 and CDR2: SNHLY, FYNNEI. The V and J ends lost 4 bases and 9 bases, in that order; junction bases with no gene match: 16. CDR3 residues: CASSGTGTGGWSKAFF. CDR3 bases: TGTGCCAGCAGTGGGACGGGGACAGGAGGGTGGTCGAAAGCTTTCTTT.